What follows are 25 T cell receptor beta chains derived from one specimen sequenced in a study of T cells in Graves' hyperthyroidism and ophthalmopathy. RNA transcripts were the template for amplifying TCR beta CDR3 regions. First-round RT-PCR of the TCR CDR3 relied on the HTBI primer set. Using its own MiXCR run on the multiplex PCR reads, TCRdb lists one record per CDR3 protein. The table records a few hundred thousand distinct CDR3 sequences, around 42% of them present only once. Sequencing was carried out using peripheral blood or thyroid tissue (not recorded which). These receptors were taken from a young woman with Graves' hyperthyroidism.

At least ten counts were recorded for this clonotype. The V gene is TRBV7-9, the J gene TRBJ1-2, with D tentatively TRBD1 (6 bases). In germline, CDR1 is SEHNR, CDR2 FQNEAQ (reference sequence). The CDR3 has 14 residues. V lost 1 base and J lost 8, with 14 bases in between. The CDR3 bases are TGTGCCAGCAGCTTAGTCGGGCAGGGGATCGGCTACACCTTC. Translating it yields CASSLVGQGIGYTF.

This chain uses TRBV18 with TRBJ1-1, with D perhaps TRBD1 (5 bases). Germline assignment: CDR1 KGHSH and CDR2 LQKENI. V lost 1 base and J lost 7, with 13 bases in between. The length of the CDR3 is 14 residues. CDR3 sequence: CASSPRDASYEAFF. The CDR3 coding sequence is TGTGCCAGCTCACCACGGGACGCCTCCTATGAAGCTTTCTTT. Full variable domain (outside the CDR3, taken from reference TRBV18 and TRBJ1-1): NAGVMQNPRHLVRRRGQEARLRCSPMKGHSHVYWYRQLPEEGLKFMVYLQKENIIDESGMPKERFSAEFPKEGPSILRIQQVVRGDSAAYFCASSPRDASYEAFFGQGTRLTVV.

In its sample, this clonotype was seen many times. At one boundary the junction diverges from the germline segment, which might be a read error. The V and J genes are TRBV6-1 and TRBJ1-1; D is undetermined. This CDR3 contains 11 residues. Germline V gives CDR1 MNHNS, CDR2 SASEGT. CDR3 sequence (DNA): TGTGCCAGCAATGGAGGGTATGAAACTTTCTTT. Translating it yields CASNGGYETFF.

The chain uses TRBV2 and TRBJ1-4; possible D gene TRBD1, 5 bases. The ends were cut back, 4 bases at V and 0 bases at J, with 9 bases in the middle. The CDR3 extends over 15 amino acids. The germline CDR1 and CDR2 sequences are SNHLY and FYNNEI. The CDR3 region is CASSGEGPTNEKLFF. The CDR3 DNA is TGTGCCAGCAGTGGTGAGGGACCAACTAATGAAAAACTGTTTTTT.

The chain combines TRBV20-1 with TRBJ2-7, with TRBD1 identical over 10 bases. Germline V gene sequence: CDR1 DFQATT, CDR2 SNEGSKA (reference sequence). Trimming at V came to 5 bases and at J to 10 bases, leaving 11 bases not matched to a gene. This CDR3 is 13 amino acids long. The CDR3 sequence: CSAGQGDRGPQYF. DNA of the CDR3: TGCAGTGCTGGACAGGGGGACAGGGGTCCCCAGTACTTC.

This clonotype was seen ten or more times. The J gene is TRBJ2-7, the V gene TRBV6-6, with 10 bases matching TRBD1. Trimming removed 0 bases from V and 4 bases from J; junction bases left unmatched: 6. CDR3 length equals 16 residues. Germline V gives CDR1 MNHNY, CDR2 SVGAGI (reference sequence). The CDR3 sequence is CASSYSTGTGVYEQYF. The CDR3 bases are TGTGCCAGCAGTTACTCCACCGGGACAGGGGTGTACGAGCAGTACTTC.

This clonotype was seen ten or more times. The V gene is TRBV19, the J gene TRBJ2-7, with D possibly matching TRBD2 (5 bases). The CDR3 totals 13 residues. V was pared by 6 bases and J by 7 bases, with 16 bases between. Germline CDR1 reads LNHDA; CDR2 reads SQIVND (reference sequence). The CDR3 DNA reads as TGTGCCAGTAGAGGAGGCTCGGCGGCGGAGCAGTACTTC. Protein product: CASRGGSAAEQYF. Combining the CDR3 with reference TRBV19 and TRBJ2-7 gives the whole variable domain DGGITQSPKYLFRKEGQNVTLSCEQNLNHDAMYWYRQDPGQGLRLIYYSQIVNDFQKGDIAEGYSVSREKKESFPLTVTSAQKNPTAFYLCASRGGSAAEQYFGPGTRLTVT.

The rearrangement uses TRBV7-2 and TRBJ2-7, with a possible D match to TRBD1 (6 bases). CDR3 length equals 16 residues. Germline V gene sequence: CDR1 SGHTA, CDR2 FQGNSA. V was pared by 1 base and J by 5 bases, with 18 bases between. CDR3 coding DNA: TGTGCCAGCAGCTTAGGGCCCACTGGGGGCTGGGACGAGCAGTACTTC. This gives the protein CASSLGPTGGWDEQYF. Using reference TRBV7-2 and TRBJ2-7 for the parts outside the CDR3, the full variable domain is GAGVSQSPSNKVTEKGKDVELRCDPISGHTALYWYRQSLGQGLEFLIYFQGNSAPDKSGLPSDRFSAERTGGSVSTLTIQRTQQEDSAVYLCASSLGPTGGWDEQYFGPGTRLTVT.

This clonotype was picked up many times. The chain couples TRBV10-3 to TRBJ2-7, with 7 bases aligning to TRBD1. V was clipped by 2 bases and J by 4 bases; unmatched bases: 14. In germline, CDR1 is ENHRY, CDR2 SYGVKD. This CDR3 contains 17 residues. This CDR3 reads CAISEALPGQTLYEQYF. CDR3 bases: TGTGCCATCAGTGAGGCTCTACCGGGACAGACCCTATACGAGCAGTACTTC.

This clonotype was observed a few times. The V and J genes are TRBV24-1 and TRBJ2-7, with 7 bases fitting TRBD2. The CDR3 is made up of 16 amino acids. Germline trimming cut 5 bases from V and 5 bases from J; bases unmatched to any gene: 14. CDR1 and CDR2 from the germline V gene are KGHDR and SFDVKD. The CDR3 here is CATSARGEAGDHEQYF. The DNA for the CDR3 is TGTGCCACCAGTGCTAGAGGAGAGGCGGGAGACCACGAGCAGTACTTC.

This chain connects TRBV12-3 or TRBV12-4 to TRBJ2-5, with D maybe TRBD2 (6 bases). V was shortened by 4 bases and J by 5 bases, with 20 bases between the two germline ends. The CDR3 extends over 16 amino acids. The CDR3 spells CASSSPGGGKGETQYF. CDR3 sequence (DNA): TGTGCCAGCAGTTCCCCCGGCGGAGGGAAAGGGGAGACCCAGTACTTC.

This chain joins TRBV20-1 and TRBJ1-1, with D perhaps matching TRBD1 (5 bases). The CDR3 sequence is 14 residues long. CDR1 is DFQATT, CDR2 SNEGSKA, per germline (reference sequence). Trimming pared 0 bases from V and 8 bases from J, leaving 16 bases between. The CDR3 nucleotides read TGCAGTGCTAGAGATCTTAGGGACGAACTCGAAGCTTTCTTT. Protein product: CSARDLRDELEAFF.

The rearrangement uses TRBV20-1 and TRBJ2-1; TRBD2 aligns across 10 bases. Germline CDR1 is DFQATT and CDR2 is SNEGSKA (reference sequence). The CDR3 sequence is 16 residues long. Trimming took 6 bases from V and 4 from J; bases not matched to a gene: 12. This CDR3 reads CSAHSQLAGDYNEQFF. The CDR3 DNA reads TGCAGTGCCCACTCACAGCTAGCGGGAGATTACAATGAGCAGTTCTTC.

This clonotype has only one observation. The chain links TRBV19 to TRBJ2-7; possible D gene TRBD1, 6 bases. The length of the CDR3 is 14 residues. Germline V gene lookup returns CDR1 LNHDA and CDR2 SQIVND (reference sequence). The V end was cut by 5 bases, the J end by 7 bases, with 18 bases between. CDR3 DNA sequence: TGTGCCAGTAGTGGGGGCGACAGAGACAATGAGCAGTACTTC. Protein sequence: CASSGGDRDNEQYF.

This clonotype was observed many times. The chain joins TRBV5-8 to TRBJ1-4; D ambiguous. The germline V and J ends were trimmed by 4 bases and 0 bases, with 7 bases remaining between them. The CDR3 runs to 14 residues. Germline CDR1 reads SGHTS; CDR2 reads YDEGEE. This chain's CDR3 is CASSGPPTNEKLFF. The CDR3 region has the DNA TGTGCCAGCAGCGGACCGCCAACTAATGAAAAACTGTTTTTT.

This clonotype was counted between two and nine times. The chain couples TRBV30 to TRBJ1-1, with 8 bases lining up with TRBD1. J lost 0 bases, V lost 3 bases, and 6 bases had no gene match. The CDR3 has 15 residues. Looked up from germline, CDR1 is GTSNPN and CDR2 is SVGIG (reference sequence). The CDR3 region is CAWSGQGAVNTEAFF. The CDR3 DNA reads TGTGCCTGGAGCGGTCAGGGGGCGGTGAACACTGAAGCTTTCTTT.

J is TRBJ1-2 and V is TRBV6-1, with D possibly matching TRBD1 (6 bases). This CDR3 contains 14 residues. V was pared by 8 bases and J by 5 bases, with 18 bases between. In germline, CDR1 is MNHNS, CDR2 SASEGT. The CDR3 loop is CASGDTSGSYGYTF. The CDR3 coding sequence is TGTGCCAGCGGGGACACTAGCGGTTCTTATGGCTACACCTTC.

In this sample, this clonotype turned up many times. A junction boundary mismatches the germline segment, possibly from a read error. The genes are TRBV7-2 and TRBJ1-3, with D perhaps TRBD1 (6 bases). The CDR3 spans 14 residues. Germline V gene sequence: CDR1 SGHTA, CDR2 FQGNSA. The CDR3 is CASSLHTGRNAIYF. CDR3 nucleotides: TGTGCCAGCAGCTTGCATACAGGGAGAAACGCCATATATTTT.

A few counts support this clonotype. A much larger clone lies a single base off, so this may be a read error. CDR3 in DNA: TGCGCCAGCAGCCAACTGCCCCACCGGGGCTACACCTTC. This gives the protein CASSQLPHRGYTF. The chain uses TRBV5-1 and TRBJ1-2; no definite D call. The CDR3 spans 13 residues. Trimming pared 4 bases from V and 8 bases from J, leaving 15 bases between. CDR1 SGHRS and CDR2 YFSETQ come from the germline V gene.

This clonotype was detected many times. The V and J genes are TRBV9 and TRBJ2-7, with TRBD2 as a possible D gene (6 bases). Trimming left V 0 bases short and J 5 bases short, with 15 bases between. CDR1 and CDR2 (germline): SGDLS, YYNGEE. This CDR3 contains 15 residues. The chain's CDR3 is CASSVGSAGFNEQYF. CDR3 in DNA: TGTGCCAGCAGCGTAGGAAGCGCGGGATTCAACGAGCAGTACTTC.

Worth noting for this clonotype: A single base separates this from a much larger clone, so it may be a read error. The chain links TRBV5-5 to TRBJ2-7, with 13 bases that match TRBD2. The V gene's germline CDR1 is SGHKS and CDR2 YYEKEE (reference sequence). The CDR3 is 13 amino acids. The trim removed 10 bases at V and 6 bases at J, leaving 7 bases unmatched. The DNA for the CDR3 is TGTGCCTGGGGGACTAGCGGGACGACCGAGCAGTACTTC. Translating it yields CAWGTSGTTEQYF. Full variable domain (remainder filled in from reference TRBV5-5 and TRBJ2-7): DAGVTQSPTHLIKTRGQQVTLRCSPISGHKSVSWYQQVLGQGPQFIFQYYEKEERGRGNFPDRFSARQFPNYSSELNVNALLLGDSALYLCAWGTSGTTEQYFGPGTRLTVT.

The chain employs TRBV19 and TRBJ1-1, with D unclear. The CDR3 is 12 residues long. Trimming removed 5 bases at V and 6 bases at J, with 10 bases between. Germline V lookup: CDR1 LNHDA, CDR2 SQIVND (reference sequence). DNA of the CDR3: TGTGCCAGTAGTTCCGGGCAGGCTGAAGCTTTCTTT. Protein sequence: CASSSGQAEAFF.

This clonotype was seen repeatedly, ten times or more. This rearrangement joins TRBV20-1 to TRBJ2-7; 7 bases align to TRBD2. There are 13 residues in the CDR3. The germline V gene encodes CDR1 DFQATT and CDR2 SNEGSKA (reference sequence). Unmatched junction bases numbered 8, after V lost 5 bases and J lost 4 bases. CDR3 protein: CSAGSGGRYEQYF. In DNA form, the CDR3 reads TGCAGTGCTGGTTCGGGAGGCCGGTACGAGCAGTACTTC.

A few counts support this clonotype. The rearrangement uses TRBV7-9 and TRBJ2-3; D not resolved. Germline V gene data show CDR1 as SEHNR and CDR2 as FQNEAQ (reference sequence). This CDR3 is built from 14 residues. The V end lost 3 bases, the J end lost 4 bases, and 11 bases lay between the germline ends. CDR3 nucleotides: TGTGCCAGCAGCTTCTTGTCGGCACCAGATACGCAGTATTTT. Its translation: CASSFLSAPDTQYF.

This sequence joins TRBV10-3 and TRBJ1-6; 8 bases fit TRBD1. Germline lookup yields CDR1 ENHRY and CDR2 SYGVKD. The length of the CDR3 is 15 residues. The ends lost 7 bases at V and 5 bases at J; junction bases unmatched: 7. The CDR3, as DNA: TGTGCCATCAACGGACAGGGTACCGATAATTCACCCCTCCACTTT. Translation: CAINGQGTDNSPLHF.